Listed below are T cell receptor beta chains from one sample, sequenced in a study of beta chain features in type 1 diabetes. The table came from immunoSEQ multiplex PCR; TCRdb's copy has only in-frame clones and leaves some out. The sample includes a few hundred thousand clones, roughly 14% of them seen just once. Sequenced sample: naive CD4+ T cells from blood. The receptors stem from a man aged 30 to 45 with type 1 diabetes. Both conserved end residues are part of each CDR3. D genes are given only for firm matches. Size is omitted from some rows. Given values are once, few, many or a class for expanded clones.

J: TRBJ2-1
V: TRBV7-9
D: TRBD1
size: -
DNA: TGTGCCAGCAGCTTGGACAGGGGGCTCTACAATGAGCAGTTCTTC
CDR3: CASSLDRGLYNEQFF

J: TRBJ2-2
V: TRBV19
D: TRBD1
size: few
DNA: TGTGCCAGCCGGGACAGAGCTTTCACCGGGGAGCTGTTTTTT
CDR3: CASRDRAFTGELFF

J: TRBJ2-1
V: TRBV6-5
D: TRBD1
size: few
DNA: TGTGCCAGCAGGAGGGGACAGGTTCTTAACAATGAGCAGTTCTTC
CDR3: CASRRGQVLNNEQFF

J: TRBJ2-7
V: TRBV4-2
D: TRBD2
size: -
DNA: TGTGCCAGCAGCCAAGCGGGGACTAGCGGAATCTACGAGCAGTACTTC
CDR3: CASSQAGTSGIYEQYF

J: TRBJ2-5
V: TRBV5-6
D: -
size: few
DNA: TGTGCCAGCAGCTTGGTGGTCAGCCAAGAGACCCAGTACTTC
CDR3: CASSLVVSQETQYF

J: TRBJ2-7
V: TRBV5-1
D: -
size: few
DNA: TGCGCCAGCAGCCCCTTAGCGGAAAGCTCCTACGAGCAGTACTTC
CDR3: CASSPLAESSYEQYF

J: TRBJ2-1
V: TRBV30
D: TRBD2
size: few
DNA: TGTGCCTGGAGCCCTGGACTAGCGGGGAATGAGCAGTTCTTC
CDR3: CAWSPGLAGNEQFF

J: TRBJ2-2
V: TRBV2
D: TRBD1
size: -
DNA: TGTGCCAGCAGTGAAGCGCTCGTCGGGACAGGGCGGATAATCGGGGAGCTGTTTTTT
CDR3: CASSEALVGTGRIIGELFF

J: TRBJ2-5
V: TRBV6-1
D: -
size: few
DNA: TGTGCCGGCCGGGGGCAAGAGACCCAGTACTTC
CDR3: CAGRGQETQYF

J: TRBJ2-3
V: TRBV7-2
D: TRBD2
size: -
DNA: TGTGCCAGCAGCTTAGCGCGAGGCGGGAGTGTAAATACGCAGTATTTT
CDR3: CASSLARGGSVNTQYF

J: TRBJ2-6
V: TRBV11-2
D: -
size: -
DNA: TGTGCCAGCAGCTTGTTGTCAGGGGCTGGGGCCAACGTCCTGACTTTC
CDR3: CASSLLSGAGANVLTF

J: TRBJ2-7
V: TRBV30
D: -
size: -
DNA: TGTGCCTGGAGTTCCCGAGGTGAGCAGTACTTC
CDR3: CAWSSRGEQYF

J: TRBJ2-3
V: TRBV2
D: TRBD2
size: -
DNA: TGTGCCAGCAGTCCCTCGACTAGCGGGAGTGCAGATACGCAGTATTTT
CDR3: CASSPSTSGSADTQYF

J: TRBJ2-5
V: TRBV6-5
D: TRBD1
size: -
DNA: TGTGCCAGCAGCCTCGGGACAGGGCCTCAAGAGACCCAGTACTTC
CDR3: CASSLGTGPQETQYF

J: TRBJ2-7
V: TRBV30
D: TRBD1
size: few
DNA: TGTGCCTGGAGTGTAGGGGGCAGCGACGAGCAGTACTTC
CDR3: CAWSVGGSDEQYF

J: TRBJ1-5
V: TRBV7-9
D: TRBD1
size: few
DNA: TGTGCCAGCAGCTGGACAGGGGATCAGCCCCAGCATTTT
CDR3: CASSWTGDQPQHF

J: TRBJ2-6
V: TRBV4-1
D: -
size: -
DNA: TGCGCCAGCAGCCAAGCGGCAGGTTCCTCTGGGGCCAACGTCCTGACTTTC
CDR3: CASSQAAGSSGANVLTF

J: TRBJ2-1
V: TRBV28
D: -
size: few
DNA: TGTGCCAGCAGTCCTCGACAGAGGCCGAATGAGCAGTTCTTC
CDR3: CASSPRQRPNEQFF

J: TRBJ1-1
V: TRBV29-1
D: -
size: -
DNA: TGCAGCGCCCTCGCCCAGGGCACTGAAGCTTTCTTT
CDR3: CSALAQGTEAFF

J: TRBJ1-2
V: TRBV18
D: TRBD1
size: few
DNA: TGTGCCAGCTCACCAGGACAGGGATACACCTTC
CDR3: CASSPGQGYTF

J: TRBJ2-5
V: TRBV10-3
D: TRBD2
size: -
DNA: TGTGCCATCAGTGAGAGCGGTCCCGGGACTATAAAGACCCAGTACTTC
CDR3: CAISESGPGTIKTQYF

J: TRBJ2-3
V: TRBV15
D: TRBD2
size: -
DNA: TGTGCCACCAGCAGTGGACTAGCGGGGAGCACAGATACGCAGTATTTT
CDR3: CATSSGLAGSTDTQYF